Following are 6 T cell receptor beta chains from one sample sequenced in a study of T cell repertoires in cytomegalovirus infection. TCRdb processed the reads anew with MiXCR; each CDR3 protein has one entry. The profile covers under 800,000 distinct CDR3 sequences, with approximately 25% appearing a single time and under 8.5% taken by the ten largest. Sequencing was carried out using CD8+ T cells from PBMCs. These TCRs come from a human donor in good health (CMV status not recorded). Some clones in this sample may be carry-over from other donors' samples.

In this sample, this clonotype turned up a few times. The rearrangement uses TRBV5-6 and TRBJ2-1, with no clear D. Trimming took off 0 bases at V and 4 bases at J, with 14 bases between the two ends. The germline V gene has CDR1 SGHDT and CDR2 YYEEEE. The CDR3 has 16 residues. CDR3 sequence reads: CASSLALAGFYNEQFF. Here the CDR3 DNA reads TGTGCCAGCAGCTTGGCCTTGGCAGGTTTTTACAATGAGCAGTTCTTC.

The gene calls are TRBV14 and TRBJ2-1; TRBD1 aligns across 8 bases. J lost 8 bases, V lost 1 base, and 7 bases had no gene match. Germline V CDR1 and CDR2: SGHDN, FVKESK. This CDR3 is built from 15 residues. CDR3: CASSQGTGILDEQFF. CDR3 nucleotides: TGTGCCAGCAGCCAAGGGACAGGGATATTGGATGAGCAGTTCTTC.

This clonotype was counted at least ten times. J is TRBJ2-1 and V is TRBV11-2, with D perhaps matching TRBD2 (7 bases). This CDR3 region has 20 residues. CDR1 SGHAT and CDR2 FQNNGV come from the germline V gene. Trimming left V 1 base short and J 2 bases short, with 24 bases between. Here the CDR3 DNA reads TGTGCCAGCAGCTTAGTAAGGCATCGGGGGGCCCCATGGGCCTACAATGAGCAGTTCTTC. Its protein product is CASSLVRHRGAPWAYNEQFF.

This clonotype has at least ten counts. The genes are TRBV27 and TRBJ2-1; the match to TRBD2 covers 7 bases. V gave up 5 bases and J gave up 4 bases; unmatched junction bases: 5. The CDR3 sequence is 14 residues long. CDR1 is MNHEY and CDR2 is SMNVEV in the germline V gene (reference sequence). The CDR3 DNA sequence: TGTGCCAGCAGTAGCGGGGTGAAATACAATGAGCAGTTCTTC. This gives the protein CASSSGVKYNEQFF.

The table lists this clonotype with a few counts. This sequence joins TRBV4-1 and TRBJ2-1, with TRBD1 identical over 7 bases. J lost 3 bases, V lost 3 bases, and 11 bases had no gene match. This CDR3 has 17 amino acids. The V gene's germline CDR1 is MGHRA and CDR2 YSYEKL. CDR3 nucleotides: TGCGCCAGCAGCCACCGACAGGGTGATGTGGGCTACAATGAGCAGTTCTTC. Its protein product is CASSHRQGDVGYNEQFF.

This clonotype has a count of ten or more. The chain combines TRBV10-3 with TRBJ1-3; TRBD1 is a possible D gene (5 bases). Trimming took off 8 bases at V and 0 bases at J, with 8 bases between the two ends. CDR3 length: 13 amino acids. The germline CDR1 and CDR2 sequences are ENHRY and SYGVKD. CDR3 nucleotide sequence: TGTGCCATCGGGGGAAACTCTGGAAACACCATATATTTT. Translated, it gives CAIGGNSGNTIYF.